This T cell receptor (beta chain) comes out of a study of T cells in Graves' hyperthyroidism and ophthalmopathy. The investigators amplified TCR beta CDR3 regions from RNA transcripts. In the first-round RT-PCR of the TCR CDR3, the HTBI primer set was used. TCRdb recomputed calls from the multiplex PCR reads with MiXCR, one row per CDR3 protein. This table has some 380,000 distinct CDR3 sequences, 13% appearing once. Patients were aged 18 to 65, had disease duration under 2 months, and had newly diagnosed hyperthyroidism. In this sample, this clonotype turned up many times. V shed 3 bases, J shed 9 bases, and the junction held 8 bases outside the gene matches. This CDR3 contains 15 residues.

This clonotype originated in a man in his thirties or forties with Graves' hyperthyroidism that later progressed to Graves' ophthalmopathy. Sequencing was done on a sample of blood. The chain recombines TRBV12-3 or TRBV12-4 with TRBJ1-6; 7 positions agree with TRBD1. In nucleotides, the CDR3 is TGTGCCAGCAGTTTGGACGACAGGGAGATTTCACCCCTCCACTTT. It encodes CASSLDDREISPLHF.